This TCR beta chain was captured by sequencing in a study of blood T cell repertoires in COVID-19. Overall study: Acute-phase and convalescent COVID-19 samples originated in the United States, Italy and Spain. T cells, B-cell-depleted T cells, or PBMCs supplied cDNA or gDNA.

Authors' data handling: Cell counts per sample came from amplifying reference gene primers. Measured with immunoSEQ multiplex PCR; TCRdb has only the in-frame clones, and not every one. The V and J calls and the clone size are those of that table, but D and trimming were determined from the DNA. The repertoire consists of approximately 67,000 clones, with around 87% occurring once and the leading ten covering approximately 5.6%. Sequences were obtained from peripheral blood. The origin of this receptor is a man aged 50 to 59 with active COVID-19.

The CDR3 loop reads CASSFGGAGEETQYF. In DNA, the CDR3 is TGCGCCAGCAGCTTTGGGGGGGCGGGAGAAGAGACCCAGTACTTC. The rearrangement links TRBV5-1 to TRBJ2-5; perhaps TRBD2 as D (7 bases). The CDR3 is 15 amino acids. V lost 2 bases and J lost 3, with 14 bases in between. Germline CDR1 SGHRS, CDR2 YFSETQ.